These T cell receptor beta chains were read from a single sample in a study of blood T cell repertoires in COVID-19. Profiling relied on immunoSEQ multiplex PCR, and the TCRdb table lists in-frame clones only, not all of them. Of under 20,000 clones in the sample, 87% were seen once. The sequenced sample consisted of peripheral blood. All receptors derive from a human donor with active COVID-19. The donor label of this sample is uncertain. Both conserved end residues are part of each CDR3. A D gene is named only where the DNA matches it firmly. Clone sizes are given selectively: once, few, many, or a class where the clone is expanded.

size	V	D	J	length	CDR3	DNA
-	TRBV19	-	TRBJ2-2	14	CASKEGSNTGELFF	TGTGCCAGTAAGGAGGGATCGAACACCGGGGAGCTGTTTTTT
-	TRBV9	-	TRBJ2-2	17	CASSVYSLGGNTGELFF	TGTGCCAGCAGCGTATATAGCTTGGGGGGGAACACCGGGGAGCTGTTTTTT
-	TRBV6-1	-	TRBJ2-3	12	CASSDYADTQYF	TGTGCCAGCAGTGATTATGCGGATACGCAGTATTTT
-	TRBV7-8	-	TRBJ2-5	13	CASSAAGQETQYF	TGTGCCAGCAGCGCGGCGGGGCAAGAGACCCAGTACTTC
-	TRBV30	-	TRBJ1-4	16	CAWSVLRGASNEKLFF	TGTGCCTGGAGTGTACTCCGGGGGGCGTCTAATGAAAAACTGTTTTTT
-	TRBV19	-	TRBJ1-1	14	CASSIARVNTEAFF	TGTGCCAGTAGTATAGCCCGAGTGAACACTGAAGCTTTCTTT
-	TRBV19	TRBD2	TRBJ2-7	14	CASSPSGRIHEQYF	TGTGCCAGTAGTCCTAGCGGGAGGATCCACGAGCAGTACTTC
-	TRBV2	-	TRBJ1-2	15	CASRAAGIRGYGYTF	TGTGCCAGCAGAGCCGCAGGGATCCGAGGCTATGGCTACACCTTC
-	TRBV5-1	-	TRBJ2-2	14	CASSLAVNTGELFF	TGCGCCAGCAGCTTGGCGGTGAACACCGGGGAGCTGTTTTTT
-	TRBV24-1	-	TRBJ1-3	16	CATSPSWSASSDTIYF	TGTGCCACCAGTCCTAGTTGGTCTGCTTCGAGTGACACCATATATTTT
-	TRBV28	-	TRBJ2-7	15	CASTPRGRGGYEQYF	TGTGCCAGCACCCCGCGGGGGAGGGGGGGTTACGAGCAGTACTTC
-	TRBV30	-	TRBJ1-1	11	CAWNLGGEAFF	TGTGCCTGGAATCTTGGGGGGGAAGCTTTCTTT
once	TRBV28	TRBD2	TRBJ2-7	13	CASSRTSGYEQYF	TGTGCCAGCAGTCGGACTAGCGGCTACGAGCAGTACTTC
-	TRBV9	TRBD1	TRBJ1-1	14	CASSSGTGGTEAFF	TGTGCCAGCAGTTCCGGGACAGGGGGCACTGAAGCTTTCTTT
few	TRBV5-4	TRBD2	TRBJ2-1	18	CASSPGLAGGPLQYEQFF	TGTGCCAGCAGCCCGGGACTAGCGGGAGGGCCTTTACAATATGAGCAGTTCTTC
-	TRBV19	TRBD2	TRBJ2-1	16	CASSIEAGVLSNEQFF	TGTGCCAGTAGTATAGAGGCGGGAGTCTTATCCAATGAGCAGTTCTTC
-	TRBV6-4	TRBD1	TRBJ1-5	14	CASSPTGVGQPQHF	TGTGCCAGCAGCCCGACAGGGGTCGGCCAGCCCCAGCATTTT
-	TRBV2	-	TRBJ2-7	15	CASSLFGGGFQEQYF	TGTGCCAGCAGCCTTTTTGGGGGAGGCTTTCAGGAGCAGTACTTC
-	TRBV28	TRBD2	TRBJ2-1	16	CASSTRGAGVYNEQFF	TGTGCCAGCAGTACCCGAGGAGCGGGAGTATACAATGAGCAGTTCTTC
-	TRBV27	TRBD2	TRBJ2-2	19	CASLDPASGTGLNTGELFF	TGTGCCAGCCTCGACCCAGCTAGCGGGACGGGGCTAAACACCGGGGAGCTGTTTTTT
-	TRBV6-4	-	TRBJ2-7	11	CASEDNYEQYF	TGTGCCAGCGAGGACAACTACGAGCAGTACTTC
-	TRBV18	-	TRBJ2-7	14	CASSSRDGPYEQYF	TGTGCCAGCTCCTCGCGGGATGGGCCTTACGAGCAGTACTTC
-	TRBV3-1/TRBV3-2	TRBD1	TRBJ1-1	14	CASSQDGQGRKAFF	TGTGCCAGCAGCCAGGATGGACAGGGAAGAAAAGCTTTCTTT
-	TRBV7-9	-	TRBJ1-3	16	CASSPHSESSGNTIYF	TGTGCCAGCAGCCCTCATTCAGAATCCTCTGGAAACACCATATATTTT
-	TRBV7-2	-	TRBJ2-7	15	CASSLSAVRQYEQYF	TGTGCCAGCAGCTTGTCAGCGGTTAGACAATACGAGCAGTACTTC
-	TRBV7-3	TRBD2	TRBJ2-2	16	CASSPQTSGNTGELFF	TGTGCCAGCAGCCCTCAGACTAGCGGTAACACCGGGGAGCTGTTTTTT
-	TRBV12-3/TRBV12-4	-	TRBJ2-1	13	CASSFPDTNEQFF	TGTGCCAGCAGTTTCCCAGACACCAATGAGCAGTTCTTC
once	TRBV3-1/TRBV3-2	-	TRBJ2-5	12	CASSRLEETQYF	TGTGCCAGCAGCCGACTGGAAGAGACCCAGTACTTC
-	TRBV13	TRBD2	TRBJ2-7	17	CASSYTSYSGRPYEQYF	TGTGCCAGCAGCTACACTTCCTACAGCGGGAGACCCTACGAGCAGTACTTC